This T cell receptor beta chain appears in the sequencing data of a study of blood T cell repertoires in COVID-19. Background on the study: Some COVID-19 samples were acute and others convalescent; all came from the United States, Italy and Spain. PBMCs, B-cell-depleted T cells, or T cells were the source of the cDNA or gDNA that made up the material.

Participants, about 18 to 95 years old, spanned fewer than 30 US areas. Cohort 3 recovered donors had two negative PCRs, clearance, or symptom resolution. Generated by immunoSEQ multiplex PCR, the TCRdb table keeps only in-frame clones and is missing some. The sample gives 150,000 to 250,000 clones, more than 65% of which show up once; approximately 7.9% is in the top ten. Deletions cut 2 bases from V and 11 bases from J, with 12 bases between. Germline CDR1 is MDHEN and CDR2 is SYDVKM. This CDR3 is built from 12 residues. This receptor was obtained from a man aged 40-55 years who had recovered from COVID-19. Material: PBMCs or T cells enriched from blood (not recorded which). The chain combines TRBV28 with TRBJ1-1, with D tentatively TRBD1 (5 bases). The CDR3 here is CASSLGGASAFF. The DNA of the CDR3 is TGTGCCAGCAGTTTAGGAGGGGCGTCGGCTTTCTTT.